The clone carrying this T cell receptor beta chain was detected many times. These data originate in a study of blood T cells in healthy people across ages. Primers used in a second PCR of about 6 to 11 cycles were a sample-barcoded 5' primer and a J-beta primer mix. TCRdb independently ran MiXCR on the 5' RACE reads; one entry per CDR3 protein. The sample includes about 900,000 distinct CDR3 sequences, roughly 50% of them seen just once. In germline, CDR1 is ENHRY, CDR2 SYGVKD. Trimming took 9 bases from V and 4 from J; bases not matched to a gene: 8. There are 13 residues in the CDR3. This receptor was obtained from a young man in good health. Sequenced: blood. V and J are TRBV10-3 and TRBJ2-5, with 7 nucleotides matching TRBD2. CDR3 amino acids: CAMSSGERETQYF. The CDR3 DNA follows: TGTGCCATGTCTAGCGGCGAGCGAGAGACCCAGTACTTC.